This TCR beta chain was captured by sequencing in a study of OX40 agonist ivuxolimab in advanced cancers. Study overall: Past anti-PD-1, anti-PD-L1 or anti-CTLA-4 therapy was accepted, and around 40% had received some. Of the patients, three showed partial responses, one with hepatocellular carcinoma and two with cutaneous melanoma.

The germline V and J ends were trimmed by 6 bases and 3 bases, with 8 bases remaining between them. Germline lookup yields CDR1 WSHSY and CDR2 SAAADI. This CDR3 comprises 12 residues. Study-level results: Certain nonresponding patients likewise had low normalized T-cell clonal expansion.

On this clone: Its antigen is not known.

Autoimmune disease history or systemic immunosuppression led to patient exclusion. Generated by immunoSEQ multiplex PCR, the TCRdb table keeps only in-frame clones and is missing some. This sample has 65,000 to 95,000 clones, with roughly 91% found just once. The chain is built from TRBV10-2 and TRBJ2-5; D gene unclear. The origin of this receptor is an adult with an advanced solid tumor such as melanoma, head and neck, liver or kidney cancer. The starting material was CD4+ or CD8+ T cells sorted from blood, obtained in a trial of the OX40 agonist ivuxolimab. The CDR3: CASSREKETQYF. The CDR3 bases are TGCGCCAGCAGCAGAGAAAAAGAGACCCAGTACTTC.